These T cell receptor beta chains were read from a single sample in a study of long-term antiretroviral therapy in people with HIV. Assay used: immunoSEQ multiplex PCR; TCRdb lists only in-frame clones, some missing. Altogether tens of thousands of clones are present, 80% to 95% being singletons, with the ten largest covering roughly 7%. Source: unsorted PBMCs, taken 4.4 years after starting antiretroviral therapy. The receptor source for this set is a woman aged 45-59 years with HIV. Both conserved end residues are part of each CDR3. The order of the fields is V gene, J gene, D gene, CDR3 protein. A D gene is named only where the DNA matches it firmly.

>TRBV21-1|TRBJ1-5|-
CATTREGRDQPQHF
>TRBV5-1|TRBJ2-1|-
CASSSVSSYEQFF
>TRBV4-1|TRBJ1-6|-
CASSQTTGRSRYSPLHF
>TRBV5-6|TRBJ2-5|TRBD2
CASSLRGGETQYF
>TRBV5-1|TRBJ2-7|TRBD1
CASRPGQGDYEQYF
>TRBV15|TRBJ2-5|TRBD2
CVTSEAGGETQYF
>TRBV7-3|TRBJ2-1|TRBD2
CASSLPGGAHNEQFF
>TRBV5-1|TRBJ1-1|-
CASRRQVGNTEAFF
>TRBV6-6|TRBJ2-3|TRBD2
CASSKLAGGPTDTQYF
>TRBV4-2|TRBJ2-1|TRBD2
CASSPISGTSGGTSYNEQFF
>TRBV30|TRBJ2-1|TRBD2
CAWSVGRGAYNEQFF
>TRBV4-2|TRBJ2-3|TRBD2
CASSQYSGGADTQYF
>TRBV7-2|TRBJ1-5|-
CASSLVAGKSNQPQHF
>TRBV6-6|TRBJ1-2|TRBD1
CASIKGDRGNNGYTF
>TRBV2|TRBJ2-2|-
CASLADRNTGELFF
>TRBV27|TRBJ1-2|TRBD1
CASSLSPRGPGYTF
>TRBV7-9|TRBJ1-5|TRBD1
CASSYGRGLSANQPQHF
>TRBV6-1|TRBJ2-7|TRBD1
CASPTFRGQGREQYF
>TRBV6-5|TRBJ1-2|TRBD1
CASSYLDRATNYGYTF
>TRBV6-6|TRBJ1-2|-
CASSYEQVYGYTF
>TRBV7-2|TRBJ2-5|TRBD2
CASSLGLAPTGGETQYF
>TRBV9|TRBJ2-5|TRBD1
CASSVDRVETQYF
>TRBV6-7|TRBJ2-7|-
CASNLPLGVSYEQYF
>TRBV4-3|TRBJ2-3|-
CASSQTGAADTQYF
>TRBV6-4|TRBJ2-7|-
CASSQQGGGSYEQYF
>TRBV1|TRBJ2-7|-
CTSSLTVGSYLHEQYF
>TRBV7-2|TRBJ1-6|-
CASSRNSPLHF
>TRBV5-8|TRBJ1-1|-
CASSRRQTGGTEAFF
>TRBV7-9|TRBJ2-4|TRBD2
CASTKSTSGGRLAKNIQYF
>TRBV19|TRBJ1-4|-
CASSPTARGEKLFF
>TRBV6-1|TRBJ1-2|-
CASSTANYGYTF
>TRBV5-4|TRBJ2-5|-
CASSLVPVETQYF
>TRBV7-9|TRBJ2-7|-
CASSLVSYEQYF
>TRBV7-9|TRBJ1-2|-
CASSLVSAGGYGYTF
>TRBV11-2|TRBJ2-7|-
CASSFGALSSYEQYF
>TRBV5-6|TRBJ1-1|-
CASSVDTGRSTEAFF
>TRBV6-6|TRBJ1-2|TRBD1
CASTQQGAYGYTF
>TRBV4-3|TRBJ2-5|TRBD2
CASSRRRGSQETQYF
>TRBV29-1|TRBJ1-1|-
CSVPRPQGNTEAFF
>TRBV2|TRBJ2-5|TRBD2
CASSGTSGETQYF
>TRBV9|TRBJ1-2|TRBD1
CASSVATGGARDYGYTF
>TRBV9|TRBJ1-1|-
CASSVAPGAGTEAFF
>TRBV7-8|TRBJ2-3|-
CASSRNTGTQYF
>TRBV7-2|TRBJ2-7|TRBD1
CASSLGSGGGEQYF
>TRBV16|TRBJ1-1|-
CASSHGGKDGAFF
>TRBV9|TRBJ2-3|-
CASSVGSSTDTQYF
>TRBV27|TRBJ1-1|-
CASSFGGDGNTEAFF
>TRBV7-3|TRBJ2-1|TRBD2
CASSLRVAGLDEQFF
>TRBV6-5|TRBJ1-1|TRBD1
CASRPGQGAPTEAFF
>TRBV6-6|TRBJ2-3|-
CASSYPRDPTDTQYF
>TRBV6-5|TRBJ1-1|TRBD1
CASSWGTGVNTEAFF